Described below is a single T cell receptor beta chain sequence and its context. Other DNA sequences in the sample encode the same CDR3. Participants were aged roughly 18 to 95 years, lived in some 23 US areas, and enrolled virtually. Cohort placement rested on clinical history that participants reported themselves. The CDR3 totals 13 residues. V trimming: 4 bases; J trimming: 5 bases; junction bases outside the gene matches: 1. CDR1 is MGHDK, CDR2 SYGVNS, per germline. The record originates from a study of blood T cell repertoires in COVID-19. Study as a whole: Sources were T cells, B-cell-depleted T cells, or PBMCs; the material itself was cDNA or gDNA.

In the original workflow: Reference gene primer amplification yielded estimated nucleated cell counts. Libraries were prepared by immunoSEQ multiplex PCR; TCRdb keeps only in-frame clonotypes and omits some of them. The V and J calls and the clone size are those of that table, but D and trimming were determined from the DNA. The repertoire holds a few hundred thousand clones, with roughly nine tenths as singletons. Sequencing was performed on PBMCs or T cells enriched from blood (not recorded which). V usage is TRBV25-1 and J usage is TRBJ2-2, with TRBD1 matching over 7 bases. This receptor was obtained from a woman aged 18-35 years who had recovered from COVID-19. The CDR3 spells CASSGRGTGELFF. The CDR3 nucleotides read TGTGCCAGCAGTGGCAGGGGGACCGGGGAGCTGTTTTTT.